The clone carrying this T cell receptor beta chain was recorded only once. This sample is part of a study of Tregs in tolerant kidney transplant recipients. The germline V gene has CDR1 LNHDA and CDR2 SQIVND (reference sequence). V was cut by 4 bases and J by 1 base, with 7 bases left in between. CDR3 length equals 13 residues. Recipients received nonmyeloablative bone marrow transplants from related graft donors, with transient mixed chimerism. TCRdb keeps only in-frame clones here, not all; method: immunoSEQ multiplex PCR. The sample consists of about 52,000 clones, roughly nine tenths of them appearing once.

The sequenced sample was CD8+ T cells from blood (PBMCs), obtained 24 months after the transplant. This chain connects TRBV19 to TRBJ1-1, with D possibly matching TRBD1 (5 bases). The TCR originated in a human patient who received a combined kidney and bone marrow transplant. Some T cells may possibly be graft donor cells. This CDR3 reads CASSTDRNTEAFF. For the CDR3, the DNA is TGTGCCAGTAGTACCGACAGGAACACTGAAGCTTTCTTT. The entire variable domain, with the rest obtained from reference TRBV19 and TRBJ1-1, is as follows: DGGITQSPKYLFRKEGQNVTLSCEQNLNHDAMYWYRQDPGQGLRLIYYSQIVNDFQKGDIAEGYSVSREKKESFPLTVTSAQKNPTAFYLCASSTDRNTEAFFGQGTRLTVV.